Presented here are 24 T cell receptor beta chains from one specimen sequenced in a study of human T cells and chemical hapten exposure. One entry per CDR3 protein results from TCRdb running MiXCR on the RACE reads. This table has some 81,000 distinct CDR3 sequences, 7.5% to 9.5% appearing once. Time point here: patch test 1, 2 weeks after DPC sensitization. Treatment specified: therapeutic diphenylcyclopropenone sensitization with weekly scalp DPC. The sequencing here drew on whole blood, taken in connection with sensitization to the hapten diphenylcyclopropenone (DPC). Receptor source: a woman in her 30s with alopecia areata. Some clones in this sample may be carry-over from other donors' samples.

This clonotype was seen ten or more times. The genes are TRBV7-8 and TRBJ1-6; D ambiguous. The germline V gene encodes CDR1 SGHVS and CDR2 FQNEAQ. This CDR3 region has 16 residues. The V and J ends lost 2 bases and 4 bases respectively, with 12 bases between them. As DNA, the CDR3 is TGTGCCAGCAGCTTAAGGATCGACGGGTATAATTCACCCCTCCACTTT. Translated, it gives CASSLRIDGYNSPLHF.

This clonotype turned up a few times. The rearrangement joins TRBV18 to TRBJ1-1, with TRBD1 identical over 11 bases. CDR3 length: 16 amino acids. V lost 3 bases to trimming and J lost 4 bases; unmatched junction nucleotides: 7. Germline V gene lookup returns CDR1 KGHSH and CDR2 LQKENI. CDR3 in amino acids: CASSPVDRGQVTEAFF. The CDR3 DNA reads TGTGCCAGCTCACCCGTGGACAGGGGGCAGGTCACTGAAGCTTTCTTT.

This clonotype turned up a few times. This rearrangement joins TRBV20-1 to TRBJ2-3; D is ambiguous. V lost 0 bases and J lost 5, with 15 bases in between. In germline, CDR1 is DFQATT, CDR2 SNEGSKA (reference sequence). The CDR3 is 15 amino acids. The CDR3 sequence is CSARDMPDEIDTQYF. The CDR3, as DNA: TGCAGTGCTAGAGACATGCCGGACGAGATAGATACGCAGTATTTT.

The chain has TRBV6-5 and TRBJ1-1; D gene ambiguous. The ends were cut back, 8 bases at V and 4 bases at J, with 14 bases in the middle. Germline assignment: CDR1 MNHEY and CDR2 SVGAGI. The length of the CDR3 is 13 residues. The CDR3 bases are TGTGCCAGCCTGAAACGACCGAGCACTGAAGCTTTCTTT. Its translation: CASLKRPSTEAFF.

J is TRBJ2-1 and V is TRBV5-1; the D gene is possibly TRBD1 (6 bases). Per the germline V gene, CDR1 is SGHRS and CDR2 is YFSETQ. The CDR3 loop spans 15 amino acids. Trimming took off 2 bases at V and 8 bases at J, with 17 bases between the two ends. The CDR3 is CASSFYAPEGDEQFF. The CDR3 nucleotides are TGCGCCAGCAGCTTTTATGCCCCCGAGGGGGATGAGCAGTTCTTC.

The rearrangement joins TRBV6-2 or TRBV6-3 to TRBJ1-1; a possible D gene is TRBD1 (5 bases). V lost 5 bases and J 3 bases, leaving 10 bases between the germline ends. Germline V lookup: CDR1 MNHEY, CDR2 SVGEGT. The length of the CDR3 is 13 residues. The CDR3 here is CASSRTGDTEAFF. The DNA for the CDR3 is TGTGCCAGCAGTCGGACGGGGGACACTGAAGCTTTCTTT.

This clonotype showed up many times. The genes are TRBV5-1 and TRBJ1-1, with 7 bases lining up with TRBD1. The CDR3 spans 15 residues. V trimming: 2 bases; J trimming: 4 bases; junction bases outside the gene matches: 8. Germline loops: CDR1 SGHRS, CDR2 YFSETQ. The CDR3 spells CASSFQGGPVTEAFF. The CDR3 DNA reads TGCGCCAGCAGCTTTCAGGGGGGGCCGGTCACTGAAGCTTTCTTT.

About this clonotype: One end of the junction fails to match germline, which may point to a read error. The CDR3 sequence: CASSLETGTGRNSPLNF. The CDR3 DNA sequence: TGTGCCAGCAGCTTAGAAACCGGGACAGGGCGTAATTCACCCCTCAACTTT. V is TRBV7-9 and J is TRBJ1-6; 9 positions agree with TRBD1. This CDR3 comprises 17 residues. Germline V gives CDR1 SEHNR, CDR2 FQNEAQ (reference sequence).

Here the CDR3 reads CASSLRTEANVLTF. DNA for the CDR3: TGTGCCAGCAGCTTGAGGACAGAGGCCAACGTCCTGACTTTC. This chain joins TRBV5-8 and TRBJ2-6, with D maybe TRBD1 (6 bases). V lost 1 base and J 6 bases, leaving 8 bases between the germline ends. Per germline, CDR1 SGHTS and CDR2 YDEGEE. There are 14 residues in the CDR3.

The sample holds a few counts of this clonotype. The chain recombines TRBV18 with TRBJ2-5; D is unresolved. With 2 bases removed from V and 5 bases from J, the gap between germline ends came to 9 bases. The V gene's germline CDR1 is KGHSH and CDR2 LQKENI. This CDR3 is built from 13 residues. CDR3 protein: CASSPENSETQYF. CDR3 nucleotides: TGTGCCAGCTCACCAGAGAATTCGGAGACCCAGTACTTC.

The table lists this clonotype with many counts. V and J are TRBV5-6 and TRBJ2-3; TRBD2 aligns across 8 bases. The germline V gene encodes CDR1 SGHDT and CDR2 YYEEEE. Trimming took 6 bases from V and 9 from J; bases not matched to a gene: 30. This CDR3 has 20 amino acids. For the CDR3, the DNA is TGTGCCAGCAACCCTTACCCTGGGTTCGGGGGGGCCCTCAGTGAAGAGACGCAGTATTTT. It specifies CASNPYPGFGGALSEETQYF.

V usage is TRBV5-1 and J usage is TRBJ2-3, with 9 bases lining up with TRBD2. Germline V gives CDR1 SGHRS, CDR2 YFSETQ. This CDR3 has 18 residues. Trimming at V came to 0 bases and at J to 6 bases, leaving 14 bases not matched to a gene. The CDR3 spells CASSLGWPRGGHPDTQYF. CDR3 sequence (DNA): TGCGCCAGCAGCTTGGGATGGCCGCGGGGGGGCCACCCTGATACGCAGTATTTT.

This clonotype was seen repeatedly, ten times or more. The chain combines TRBV4-1 with TRBJ1-1, with D hard to call. Trimming stripped 1 base from V and 0 bases from J, with 6 bases between. The CDR3 has 14 residues. Germline V gives CDR1 MGHRA, CDR2 YSYEKL. DNA of the CDR3: TGCGCCAGCAGCCAAGCTGCCATGAACACTGAAGCTTTCTTT. As protein: CASSQAAMNTEAFF.

This clonotype was detected many times. The rearrangement joins TRBV7-9 to TRBJ2-7; 11 bases fit TRBD1. Trimming took 5 bases from V and 1 from J; bases not matched to a gene: 7. The CDR3 runs to 16 residues. The germline gives CDR1 SEHNR, CDR2 FQNEAQ (reference sequence). The CDR3 coding sequence is TGTGCCAGCAGCACCAGGACAGGGGGCACGTCCTACGAGCAGTACTTC. This sequence encodes CASSTRTGGTSYEQYF. The whole variable domain, remainder taken from reference TRBV7-9 and TRBJ2-7, is DTGVSQNPRHKITKRGQNVTFRCDPISEHNRLYWYRQTLGQGPEFLTYFQNEAQLEKSRLLSDRFSAERPKGSFSTLEIQRTEQGDSAMYLCASSTRTGGTSYEQYFGPGTRLTVT.

This clonotype was found many times. This chain uses TRBV2 with TRBJ1-5, with 8 bases identical to TRBD1. Germline V gene lookup returns CDR1 SNHLY and CDR2 FYNNEI. The trim removed 4 bases at V and 6 bases at J, leaving 14 bases unmatched. The CDR3 loop spans 17 amino acids. In DNA form, the CDR3 reads TGTGCCAGCAGTGGTCAACTTCTCCGGGACAGGAGTCAGCCCCAGCATTTT. As protein: CASSGQLLRDRSQPQHF.

The chain employs TRBV2 and TRBJ2-3; D ambiguous. V dropped 5 bases and J dropped 5 bases, with 8 bases sitting between them. Germline V gives CDR1 SNHLY, CDR2 FYNNEI. CDR3 length: 12 residues. CDR3 residues: CASSTGGDTQYF. The CDR3, as DNA: TGTGCCAGCAGTACGGGCGGAGATACGCAGTATTTT.

The V and J genes are TRBV19 and TRBJ2-7; no definite D call. The V end was cut by 5 bases, the J end by 2 bases, with 16 bases between. This CDR3 is 15 amino acids long. Germline V gene sequence: CDR1 LNHDA, CDR2 SQIVND (reference sequence). CDR3 coding DNA: TGTGCCAGTAGTCCTCAAACGGGCTCGACCTACGAGCAGTACTTC. Its protein product is CASSPQTGSTYEQYF.

The CDR3 DNA is TGTGCCAGCTCAGACGGGGCCTCTAATTCACCCCTCCACTTT. It encodes CASSDGASNSPLHF. The rearrangement links TRBV18 to TRBJ1-6; D is perhaps TRBD1 (5 bases). Germline V gene sequence: CDR1 KGHSH, CDR2 LQKENI. The CDR3 totals 14 residues. V dropped 5 bases and J dropped 6 bases, with 11 bases sitting between them.

As regards this clonotype: Given a much more abundant clone one base away, this may be a read error. The chain combines TRBV7-6 with TRBJ2-7, with D tentatively TRBD1 or TRBD2 (5 bases each). This CDR3 spans 14 amino acids. In germline, CDR1 is SGHVS, CDR2 FNYEAQ. The CDR3 loop reads CASSLAPGTHERYF. DNA for the CDR3: TGTGCCAGCAGCTTAGCGCCAGGGACCCACGAGCGGTACTTC.

This clonotype was picked up a small number of times. The rearrangement uses TRBV30 and TRBJ1-1; a possible D gene is TRBD1 (5 bases). Deletions cut 3 bases from V and 4 bases from J, with 9 bases between. The CDR3 covers 12 residues. Germline CDR1 reads GTSNPN; CDR2 reads SVGIG (reference sequence). For the CDR3, the DNA is TGTGCCTGGAGCCTGGGGGGCACTGAAGCTTTCTTT. Translation gives CAWSLGGTEAFF. Full variable domain (remainder filled in from reference TRBV30 and TRBJ1-1): SQTIHQWPATLVQPVGSPLSLECTVEGTSNPNLYWYRQAAGRGLQLLFYSVGIGQISSEVPQNLSASRPQDRQFILSSKKLLLSDSGFYLCAWSLGGTEAFFGQGTRLTVV.

In this sample, this clonotype turned up many times. The chain has TRBV29-1 and TRBJ2-3; TRBD2 aligns across 9 bases. This CDR3 comprises 16 residues. Germline CDR1 is SQVTM and CDR2 is ANQGSEA. Losses at the gene ends were 4 bases for V and 1 base for J; bases not matched to a gene: 9. CDR3 loop: CSVVTQRGVGTDTQYF. The CDR3 bases are TGCAGCGTTGTTACGCAGCGGGGGGTTGGCACAGATACGCAGTATTTT.

This clonotype has a handful of counts. This chain links TRBV20-1 with TRBJ1-6, with D possibly being TRBD1 (6 bases). Looked up from germline, CDR1 is DFQATT and CDR2 is SNEGSKA (reference sequence). V shed 3 bases and J shed 6 bases, with 15 bases lying between them. This CDR3 is built from 15 residues. For the CDR3, the DNA is TGCAGTGCTAGTGGTACAGGGCTTCGTAATTCACCCCTCCACTTT. It specifies CSASGTGLRNSPLHF.

This rearrangement joins TRBV3-1 to TRBJ1-2, with unresolved D. The V end was cut by 1 base, the J end by 4 bases, with 16 bases between. CDR3 length: 16 residues. Germline V CDR1 and CDR2: LGHDT, YNNKEL (reference sequence). CDR3 nucleotides: TGTGCCAGCAGCCAAGCCCCCGGACGGGCCCGCTATGGCTACACCTTC. Translated, it gives CASSQAPGRARYGYTF.

The chain carries TRBV6-5 and TRBJ1-3; possible D gene TRBD1, 6 bases. The V and J ends lost 4 bases and 2 bases respectively, with 12 bases between them. Germline-derived CDR1 and CDR2 are MNHEY and SVGAGI. CDR3 length equals 15 residues. The CDR3 region is CASSSQGITGNTIYF. In nucleotides, the CDR3 is TGTGCCAGCAGTTCCCAGGGGATCACTGGAAACACCATATATTTT.